Listed below are T cell receptor beta chains from one sample, sequenced in a study of blood T cell repertoires in COVID-19. Some clones are missing from TCRdb's copy, which holds only in-frame ones; the method was immunoSEQ multiplex PCR. The table has fewer than 450,000 clones, 80% to 95% seen once. Sequenced: PBMCs or T cells enriched from blood (not recorded which). Receptors originate from a man in his late teens or twenties who had recovered from COVID-19. CDR3s include the opening cysteine and the closing phenylalanine or tryptophan. Each record gives: CDR3 length, V gene, clone size, D gene, J gene, CDR3 protein, CDR3 DNA. A D gene is named only where the DNA matches it firmly. Clone size is stated in some rows and not others, as once, few, many or a class when expanded.

len: 15
v_gene: TRBV6-5
abundance: -
d_gene: -
j_gene: TRBJ1-4
CDR3aa: CASSYSGRGGEKLFF
CDR3nt: TGTGCCAGCAGTTACTCGGGGAGAGGGGGTGAAAAACTGTTTTTT

len: 12
v_gene: TRBV18
abundance: -
d_gene: -
j_gene: TRBJ2-3
CDR3aa: CASSPRPDTQYF
CDR3nt: TGTGCCAGCTCACCACGGCCAGATACGCAGTATTTT

len: 14
v_gene: TRBV5-6
abundance: -
d_gene: TRBD1
j_gene: TRBJ1-2
CDR3aa: CASSFLDRHVSYTF
CDR3nt: TGTGCCAGCAGCTTCCTGGACAGGCATGTGAGCTACACCTTC

len: 17
v_gene: TRBV28
abundance: once
d_gene: TRBD1
j_gene: TRBJ1-5
CDR3aa: CATAVGQGAVEDQPQHF
CDR3nt: TGTGCCACTGCCGTCGGGCAGGGGGCAGTTGAGGATCAGCCCCAGCATTTT

len: 16
v_gene: TRBV11-2
abundance: -
d_gene: TRBD2
j_gene: TRBJ2-7
CDR3aa: CASSLTGTSGGGEQYF
CDR3nt: TGTGCCAGCAGCCTCACCGGGACTAGCGGGGGGGGCGAGCAGTACTTC

len: 15
v_gene: TRBV5-1
abundance: -
d_gene: TRBD1
j_gene: TRBJ1-2
CDR3aa: CASSPQGAYLYGYTF
CDR3nt: TGCGCCAGCAGCCCGCAGGGGGCCTACCTTTATGGCTACACCTTC

len: 14
v_gene: TRBV11-2
abundance: -
d_gene: -
j_gene: TRBJ1-1
CDR3aa: CASSGSGQNTEAFF
CDR3nt: TGTGCCAGCAGCGGATCGGGACAGAACACTGAAGCTTTCTTT

len: 13
v_gene: TRBV28
abundance: -
d_gene: -
j_gene: TRBJ1-6
CDR3aa: CASSFQGSPPLHF
CDR3nt: TGTGCCAGCAGTTTCCAGGGAAGTCCACCCCTCCACTTT

len: 16
v_gene: TRBV5-1
abundance: -
d_gene: TRBD2
j_gene: TRBJ2-1
CDR3aa: CASSLTSGSVYNEQFF
CDR3nt: TGCGCCAGCAGCTTGACCAGCGGGAGTGTATACAATGAGCAGTTCTTC

len: 13
v_gene: TRBV6-5
abundance: -
d_gene: -
j_gene: TRBJ1-5
CDR3aa: CASSLNSNQPQHF
CDR3nt: TGTGCCAGCAGTTTAAATAGCAATCAGCCCCAGCATTTT

len: 20
v_gene: TRBV9
abundance: -
d_gene: TRBD2
j_gene: TRBJ2-4
CDR3aa: CASSVDDGLAGGVAKNIQYF
CDR3nt: TGTGCCAGCAGCGTGGACGACGGACTAGCGGGAGGGGTAGCCAAAAACATTCAGTACTTC

len: 14
v_gene: TRBV19
abundance: -
d_gene: -
j_gene: TRBJ1-2
CDR3aa: CASSRGQLIYGYTF
CDR3nt: TGTGCCAGTAGCCGAGGACAACTAATTTATGGCTACACCTTC

len: 15
v_gene: TRBV11-2
abundance: -
d_gene: TRBD1
j_gene: TRBJ1-1
CDR3aa: CASRPLQGAGTEAFF
CDR3nt: TGTGCCAGCAGACCATTACAGGGGGCCGGCACTGAAGCTTTCTTT

len: 18
v_gene: TRBV5-3
abundance: -
d_gene: TRBD1
j_gene: TRBJ1-2
CDR3aa: CARSLKGPQVGTDYGYTF
CDR3nt: TGTGCCAGAAGCCTGAAAGGCCCGCAGGTCGGGACAGATTATGGCTACACCTTC

len: 15
v_gene: TRBV6-5
abundance: -
d_gene: -
j_gene: TRBJ2-7
CDR3aa: CASSRGQGGSYEQYF
CDR3nt: TGTGCCAGCAGCCGCGGACAGGGAGGGTCCTACGAGCAGTACTTC

len: 15
v_gene: TRBV5-6
abundance: -
d_gene: TRBD1
j_gene: TRBJ1-3
CDR3aa: CASSPAGTAGNTIYF
CDR3nt: TGTGCCAGCAGCCCGGCCGGGACAGCTGGAAACACCATATATTTT

len: 15
v_gene: TRBV9
abundance: -
d_gene: -
j_gene: TRBJ2-1
CDR3aa: CASSVAGTSYNEQFF
CDR3nt: TGTGCCAGCAGCGTAGCGGGGACTTCCTACAATGAGCAGTTCTTC

len: 13
v_gene: TRBV29-1
abundance: -
d_gene: -
j_gene: TRBJ2-2
CDR3aa: CSVERQTSGELFF
CDR3nt: TGCAGCGTTGAAAGACAGACCTCGGGGGAGCTGTTTTTT

len: 15
v_gene: TRBV4-1
abundance: -
d_gene: -
j_gene: TRBJ2-7
CDR3aa: CASSRGARSPYEQYF
CDR3nt: TGCGCCAGCAGCCGTGGGGCCCGGAGTCCCTACGAGCAGTACTTC

len: 16
v_gene: TRBV29-1
abundance: -
d_gene: TRBD2
j_gene: TRBJ2-4
CDR3aa: CSVVGLAGGGSYIQYF
CDR3nt: TGCAGCGTTGTAGGGCTAGCGGGAGGTGGATCGTACATTCAGTACTTC

len: 16
v_gene: TRBV2
abundance: -
d_gene: TRBD2
j_gene: TRBJ2-2
CDR3aa: CASSPTSGANTGELFF
CDR3nt: TGTGCCAGCAGTCCGACTAGCGGGGCGAACACCGGGGAGCTGTTTTTT

len: 15
v_gene: TRBV5-1
abundance: -
d_gene: TRBD1
j_gene: TRBJ1-2
CDR3aa: CASSPKTGTGAGYTF
CDR3nt: TGCGCCAGCAGCCCTAAGACCGGGACAGGGGCTGGCTACACCTTC

len: 13
v_gene: TRBV9
abundance: -
d_gene: -
j_gene: TRBJ2-4
CDR3aa: CASSVGTENIQYF
CDR3nt: TGTGCCAGCAGCGTAGGGACAGAAAACATTCAGTACTTC

len: 14
v_gene: TRBV28
abundance: -
d_gene: TRBD1
j_gene: TRBJ1-1
CDR3aa: CASSLSHNRGVVFF
CDR3nt: TGTGCCAGCAGTTTATCCCATAACAGGGGGGTGGTTTTCTTT

len: 15
v_gene: TRBV3-1/TRBV3-2
abundance: -
d_gene: TRBD1
j_gene: TRBJ2-2
CDR3aa: CASSWTGTDTGELFF
CDR3nt: TGTGCCAGCAGCTGGACAGGGACGGACACCGGGGAGCTGTTTTTT

len: 17
v_gene: TRBV7-3
abundance: -
d_gene: -
j_gene: TRBJ2-5
CDR3aa: CASSRLAFRSGAETQYF
CDR3nt: TGTGCCAGCAGTCGACTAGCCTTTAGGTCGGGGGCAGAGACCCAGTACTTC

len: 17
v_gene: TRBV25-1
abundance: -
d_gene: -
j_gene: TRBJ1-2
CDR3aa: CASSDPLSGGNGYGYTF
CDR3nt: TGTGCCAGCAGTGACCCACTCTCGGGGGGCAACGGCTATGGCTACACCTTC

len: 15
v_gene: TRBV27
abundance: -
d_gene: -
j_gene: TRBJ1-4
CDR3aa: CASNPKRGTNEKLFF
CDR3nt: TGTGCCAGCAATCCTAAAAGGGGAACGAATGAAAAACTGTTTTTT

len: 13
v_gene: TRBV28
abundance: -
d_gene: -
j_gene: TRBJ1-2
CDR3aa: CAWAGRPNYGYTF
CDR3nt: TGTGCCTGGGCGGGCAGGCCGAACTATGGCTACACCTTC

len: 17
v_gene: TRBV3-1/TRBV3-2
abundance: -
d_gene: TRBD2
j_gene: TRBJ2-7
CDR3aa: CASSQGWGGRAAYEQYF
CDR3nt: TGTGCCAGCAGCCAAGGATGGGGCGGGAGGGCCGCATACGAGCAGTACTTC

len: 15
v_gene: TRBV19
abundance: -
d_gene: -
j_gene: TRBJ1-2
CDR3aa: CASNPPPGSNYGYTF
CDR3nt: TGTGCCAGTAACCCGCCTCCGGGAAGCAACTATGGCTACACCTTC

len: 15
v_gene: TRBV10-3
abundance: -
d_gene: TRBD2
j_gene: TRBJ2-5
CDR3aa: CAIRVGTSGTETQYF
CDR3nt: TGTGCCATCAGGGTTGGGACTAGCGGGACTGAGACCCAGTACTTC

len: 15
v_gene: TRBV21-1
abundance: few
d_gene: -
j_gene: TRBJ1-6
CDR3aa: CASSKEAQGWSPLHF
CDR3nt: TGTGCCAGCAGCAAAGAGGCTCAGGGATGGTCACCCCTCCACTTT

len: 16
v_gene: TRBV7-9
abundance: -
d_gene: -
j_gene: TRBJ2-1
CDR3aa: CASSLDRRFSYNEQFF
CDR3nt: TGTGCCAGCAGCTTGGACAGACGATTTTCCTACAATGAGCAGTTCTTC

len: 16
v_gene: TRBV7-8
abundance: -
d_gene: -
j_gene: TRBJ2-7
CDR3aa: CASSPRTGDSGYEQYF
CDR3nt: TGTGCCAGCAGCCCTCGCACGGGGGACAGTGGATACGAGCAGTACTTC

len: 12
v_gene: TRBV19
abundance: -
d_gene: -
j_gene: TRBJ1-5
CDR3aa: CASSIVGGPQHF
CDR3nt: TGTGCCAGTAGTATAGTAGGGGGGCCCCAGCATTTT

len: 14
v_gene: TRBV10-3
abundance: -
d_gene: TRBD1
j_gene: TRBJ1-6
CDR3aa: CAISDSTGGAALHF
CDR3nt: TGTGCCATCAGTGACTCGACAGGGGGAGCCGCCCTCCACTTT

len: 13
v_gene: TRBV7-9
abundance: -
d_gene: -
j_gene: TRBJ1-5
CDR3aa: CASSAGRNQPQHF
CDR3nt: TGTGCCAGCAGTGCAGGGAGGAATCAGCCCCAGCATTTT

len: 14
v_gene: TRBV27
abundance: -
d_gene: TRBD1
j_gene: TRBJ1-2
CDR3aa: CASSALQGNYGYTF
CDR3nt: TGTGCCAGCAGTGCCTTACAGGGGAACTATGGCTACACCTTC

len: 17
v_gene: TRBV5-1
abundance: -
d_gene: TRBD1
j_gene: TRBJ1-5
CDR3aa: CASSSLPLTGLNQPQHF
CDR3nt: TGCGCCAGCAGCTCACTCCCATTGACAGGGTTGAATCAGCCCCAGCATTTT

len: 17
v_gene: TRBV6-7
abundance: -
d_gene: -
j_gene: TRBJ2-7
CDR3aa: CASSYSKGRGYSYEQYF
CDR3nt: TGTGCCAGCAGTTACTCAAAAGGCCGGGGGTACTCCTACGAGCAGTACTTC

len: 15
v_gene: TRBV28
abundance: -
d_gene: TRBD1
j_gene: TRBJ1-2
CDR3aa: CASSLMTGQVVGYTF
CDR3nt: TGTGCCAGCAGTTTGATGACGGGACAGGTAGTCGGCTACACCTTC

len: 13
v_gene: TRBV5-4
abundance: -
d_gene: TRBD1
j_gene: TRBJ1-1
CDR3aa: CASSFQGASEAFF
CDR3nt: TGTGCCAGCAGCTTCCAGGGGGCTAGTGAAGCTTTCTTT

len: 13
v_gene: TRBV2
abundance: -
d_gene: -
j_gene: TRBJ1-2
CDR3aa: CASSGQVNYGYTF
CDR3nt: TGTGCCAGCAGTGGACAGGTTAACTATGGCTACACCTTC

len: 15
v_gene: TRBV28
abundance: -
d_gene: TRBD1
j_gene: TRBJ2-7
CDR3aa: CASSSTGTGSYEQYF
CDR3nt: TGTGCCAGCAGTTCCACCGGGACAGGGTCCTACGAGCAGTACTTC

len: 16
v_gene: TRBV5-4
abundance: -
d_gene: -
j_gene: TRBJ1-2
CDR3aa: CASSPRLRDQGRGYTF
CDR3nt: TGTGCCAGCAGCCCGCGACTCCGGGACCAGGGGCGGGGCTACACCTTC

len: 13
v_gene: TRBV12-3/TRBV12-4
abundance: -
d_gene: -
j_gene: TRBJ1-5
CDR3aa: CASSLGRNQPQHF
CDR3nt: TGTGCCAGCAGTTTAGGGAGAAATCAGCCCCAGCATTTT

len: 12
v_gene: TRBV10-1
abundance: -
d_gene: -
j_gene: TRBJ1-1
CDR3aa: CASSQANTEAFF
CDR3nt: TGCGCCAGCAGTCAAGCGAACACTGAAGCTTTCTTT

len: 13
v_gene: TRBV10-3
abundance: -
d_gene: -
j_gene: TRBJ1-1
CDR3aa: CAIRTRMNTEAFF
CDR3nt: TGTGCCATCCGGACAAGAATGAACACTGAAGCTTTCTTT

len: 13
v_gene: TRBV12-2
abundance: -
d_gene: -
j_gene: TRBJ1-6
CDR3aa: CASRFHKNSPLHF
CDR3nt: TGTGCAAGTCGCTTTCACAAGAATTCACCCCTCCACTTT

len: 15
v_gene: TRBV15
abundance: -
d_gene: TRBD2
j_gene: TRBJ2-7
CDR3aa: CATSRARGAAYEQYF
CDR3nt: TGTGCCACCAGCAGAGCGCGGGGGGCAGCCTACGAGCAGTACTTC

len: 18
v_gene: TRBV11-2
abundance: -
d_gene: TRBD1
j_gene: TRBJ1-1
CDR3aa: CASSQLPWTGVNNTEAFF
CDR3nt: TGTGCCAGCAGCCAACTTCCATGGACAGGGGTGAACAACACTGAAGCTTTCTTT

len: 13
v_gene: TRBV21-1
abundance: -
d_gene: -
j_gene: TRBJ1-2
CDR3aa: CASSRGQGNGYTF
CDR3nt: TGTGCCAGCAGCAGAGGACAGGGAAATGGCTACACCTTC

len: 19
v_gene: TRBV5-4
abundance: -
d_gene: TRBD1
j_gene: TRBJ1-4
CDR3aa: CASSLTPQGALGPNEKLFF
CDR3nt: TGTGCCAGCAGCCTGACCCCACAGGGGGCGTTAGGCCCTAATGAAAAACTGTTTTTT